The subject of this entry is one T cell receptor (beta chain). What it binds is not known. These data come from a study of cytomegalovirus exposure and HLA in healthy donors. Study information: In a later analysis, it was reported that the roughly 120 validation repertoires had been produced on the same platform as the 500 to 850 repertoires belonging to the first cohort. Overall study results and limits: The tendency of first-cohort TCR clusters to co-occur in the 100 to 150 validation repertoires emerged from a later analysis. The investigators catalogued 150 to 200 TCR beta chains as cytomegalovirus-associated.

Assay: immunoSEQ multiplex PCR; the TCRdb copy retains only in-frame clones and omits some. This sample has 120,000 or so clones, with roughly nine tenths found just once. Trimming took 2 bases from V and 5 from J, leaving 7 bases between them. CDR1 SGHTA and CDR2 FQGNSA come from the germline V gene. The CDR3 extends over 13 amino acids. The donors were part of the approximately 120-subject validation cohort, which stood apart from the roughly 670-subject first cohort. The receptor was isolated from a woman in her late teens or twenties in good health and CMV-seronegative. This chain links TRBV7-2 with TRBJ1-5, with D unresolved. The sequenced sample was PBMCs. CDR3 amino acids: CASSLTVDQPQHF. The CDR3 region has the DNA TGTGCCAGCAGCTTAACGGTAGATCAGCCCCAGCATTTT.